Listed below are T cell receptor beta chains from one sample, sequenced in a study of T cell responses to AZD1222 COVID-19 vaccine. TCRdb keeps only in-frame clones here, not all; method: immunoSEQ multiplex PCR. The sample shows roughly 46,000 clones, approximately 88% of them seen only once. Specimen: peripheral blood, collected 28 days after the second AZD1222 dose. The source is an adult who received the AZD1222 COVID-19 vaccine. The CDR3 runs from the conserved cysteine through the conserved F or W. The D gene is left open where the match is weak. Clone size, where shown, is once, few, many, or a class for clones that have expanded.

V	size	J	D	CDR3	DNA
TRBV6-5	NA	TRBJ2-5	NA	CASRRLAETQYF	TGTGCCAGCAGGCGCCTAGCGGAGACCCAGTACTTC
TRBV18	NA	TRBJ1-2	NA	CASSPDSPDGYTF	TGTGCCAGCTCACCGGACAGTCCTGATGGCTACACCTTC
TRBV18	NA	TRBJ1-2	TRBD1	CASSPPGQGIYGYTF	TGTGCCAGCTCACCACCGGGACAGGGGATCTATGGCTACACCTTC
TRBV30	NA	TRBJ2-1	TRBD2	CAWSGLAGSSYNEQFF	TGTGCCTGGAGTGGACTAGCGGGTAGCTCCTACAATGAGCAGTTCTTC
TRBV12-3/TRBV12-4	NA	TRBJ1-5	TRBD1	CASRGQNQPQHF	TGTGCCAGCAGGGGACAGAATCAGCCCCAGCATTTT
TRBV19	NA	TRBJ1-4	NA	CASSSHFGLGSEKLFF	TGTGCCAGTAGTAGTCACTTCGGTCTAGGTAGTGAAAAACTGTTTTTT
TRBV3-1/TRBV3-2	NA	TRBJ2-5	NA	CASSQGLQETQYF	TGTGCCAGCAGCCAAGGACTCCAAGAGACCCAGTACTTC
TRBV7-6	NA	TRBJ2-2	NA	CASSLVNRENTGELFF	TGTGCCAGCAGCTTAGTAAACAGGGAGAACACCGGGGAGCTGTTTTTT
TRBV18	NA	TRBJ2-7	NA	CASSPNPGPGYEQYF	TGTGCCAGCTCACCAAATCCGGGCCCCGGCTACGAGCAGTACTTC
TRBV11-1	once	TRBJ1-2	NA	CASILWGAGYGYTF	TGTGCCAGCATCCTATGGGGGGCTGGGTATGGCTACACCTTC
TRBV29-1	NA	TRBJ2-2	NA	CSVEGQNTGELFF	TGCAGCGTTGAAGGACAGAACACCGGGGAGCTGTTTTTT
TRBV7-3	NA	TRBJ2-3	NA	CASSGVRNTQYF	TGTGCCAGCAGCGGGGTGCGAAATACGCAGTATTTT
TRBV5-5	NA	TRBJ2-3	NA	CASSLGVGGVTDTQYF	TGTGCCAGCAGCTTGGGGGTGGGCGGGGTCACAGATACGCAGTATTTT
TRBV19	few	TRBJ2-2	TRBD1	CASMIGQGNTGELFF	TGTGCCAGTATGATCGGACAGGGGAACACCGGGGAGCTGTTTTTT
TRBV11-1	NA	TRBJ2-7	NA	CASSWGTSSSYEQYF	TGTGCCAGCAGCTGGGGGACGTCCAGCTCCTACGAGCAGTACTTC
TRBV9	NA	TRBJ2-1	NA	CASSVGGQSYNEQFF	TGTGCCAGCAGCGTAGGCGGACAGTCGTACAATGAGCAGTTCTTC
TRBV6-5	NA	TRBJ2-3	NA	CASSYPGRGSTDTQYF	TGTGCCAGCAGTTATCCTGGCCGGGGGAGCACAGATACGCAGTATTTT
TRBV5-1	NA	TRBJ2-1	NA	CASSLSGNEQFF	TGCGCCAGCAGCTTGTCGGGGAATGAGCAGTTCTTC
TRBV7-2	few	TRBJ1-4	NA	CASSLGGLENEKLFF	TGTGCCAGCAGCTTGGGGGGGCTGGAAAATGAAAAACTGTTTTTT
TRBV11-2	NA	TRBJ2-3	NA	CASSLPDADTQYF	TGTGCCAGCAGCCTACCGGACGCAGATACGCAGTATTTT
TRBV5-1	NA	TRBJ1-4	NA	CASSLAPSLDEKLFF	TGCGCCAGCAGCTTGGCTCCGTCTCTGGATGAAAAACTGTTTTTT
TRBV12-5	once	TRBJ2-7	NA	CASGLRLRQNGEQYF	TGTGCTAGTGGTTTGAGGCTACGGCAAAACGGCGAGCAGTACTTC
TRBV19	NA	TRBJ2-3	TRBD2	CASSPSGVGTDTQYF	TGTGCCAGTAGTCCTAGCGGGGTGGGCACAGATACGCAGTATTTT
TRBV5-5	NA	TRBJ2-3	TRBD2	CASSHSGGPTDTQYF	TGTGCCAGCAGCCATAGCGGGGGCCCCACAGATACGCAGTATTTT
TRBV4-2	NA	TRBJ2-1	TRBD1	CASSQEGVRTGGDEQFF	TGTGCCAGCAGCCAAGAAGGGGTCAGGACAGGGGGGGATGAGCAGTTCTTC
TRBV19	once	TRBJ2-3	NA	CASSIQESDTQYF	TGTGCCAGTAGTATACAGGAGTCAGATACGCAGTATTTT
TRBV19	NA	TRBJ1-5	TRBD1	CASSEGQGTQPQHF	TGTGCCAGTAGTGAGGGACAGGGGACTCAGCCCCAGCATTTT
TRBV3-1/TRBV3-2	NA	TRBJ1-6	NA	CASSQLRHGYSPLHF	TGTGCCAGCAGCCAATTGCGGCACGGATATTCACCCCTCCACTTT
TRBV3-1/TRBV3-2	few	TRBJ2-7	NA	CASSPGLTTQSYEQYF	TGTGCCAGCAGCCCGGGTTTAACTACTCAATCCTACGAGCAGTACTTC
TRBV30	few	TRBJ2-3	NA	CAWTAGAGWYF	TGTGCCTGGACCGCCGGGGCCGGGTGGTATTTT
TRBV15	NA	TRBJ2-3	TRBD2	CATSRDQREIFTDTQYF	TGTGCCACCAGCAGAGATCAGCGGGAGATTTTCACAGATACGCAGTATTTT
TRBV6-5	NA	TRBJ2-6	NA	CASRPRHSGANVLTF	TGTGCCAGCCGGCCTAGACACTCTGGGGCCAACGTCCTGACTTTC
TRBV9	NA	TRBJ1-2	NA	CASSAGLMVSYGYTF	TGTGCCAGCAGCGCGGGACTGATGGTCTCCTATGGCTACACCTTC
TRBV9	few	TRBJ2-2	NA	CASSPRDGRNTGELFF	TGTGCCAGCAGCCCCCGCGACGGGCGGAACACCGGGGAGCTGTTTTTT
TRBV7-9	NA	TRBJ2-7	NA	CASDRDSSMGEQYF	TGTGCCAGCGACCGGGACTCTTCTATGGGCGAGCAGTACTTC
TRBV3-1/TRBV3-2	NA	TRBJ2-7	TRBD2	CASSPGLVSEQYF	TGTGCCAGCAGCCCGGGACTAGTTAGCGAGCAGTACTTC
TRBV2	NA	TRBJ1-1	TRBD1	CASSEGWGRGANTEAFF	TGTGCCAGCAGTGAAGGTTGGGGCAGGGGGGCGAACACTGAAGCTTTCTTT
TRBV6-4	few	TRBJ2-1	TRBD1	CASSDSEQGELNEQFF	TGTGCCAGCAGTGACTCGGAACAGGGGGAATTAAATGAGCAGTTCTTC